This TCR beta chain is from a study of blood T cell repertoires in COVID-19. Study information: Italy, Spain and the United States were the sources of the convalescent and acute COVID-19 samples.

How the authors handled the data: Counts of nucleated cells, estimated from reference gene primer amplification, were obtained. Data came from immunoSEQ multiplex PCR; TCRdb stores just in-frame clones and leaves some out. V, J and clone size are those of that table, while D and trimming were read from the DNA. The sample carries some 78,000 clones, less than 90% recorded once. The CDR3 consists of 15 residues. V lost 4 bases, J lost 3 bases, and 5 bases stayed unmatched. The V gene's germline CDR1 is SGHTS and CDR2 YDEGEE. This clone was counted between two and nine times. This receptor was taken from a man aged 45-65 years with acute or convalescent COVID-19. The specimen sequenced was peripheral blood. This chain uses TRBV5-8 with TRBJ1-5; 9 nucleotides agree with TRBD1. The CDR3 here is CASSPGTGPNQPQHF. The CDR3 coding sequence is TGTGCCAGCAGCCCCGGGACAGGGCCCAATCAGCCCCAGCATTTT.